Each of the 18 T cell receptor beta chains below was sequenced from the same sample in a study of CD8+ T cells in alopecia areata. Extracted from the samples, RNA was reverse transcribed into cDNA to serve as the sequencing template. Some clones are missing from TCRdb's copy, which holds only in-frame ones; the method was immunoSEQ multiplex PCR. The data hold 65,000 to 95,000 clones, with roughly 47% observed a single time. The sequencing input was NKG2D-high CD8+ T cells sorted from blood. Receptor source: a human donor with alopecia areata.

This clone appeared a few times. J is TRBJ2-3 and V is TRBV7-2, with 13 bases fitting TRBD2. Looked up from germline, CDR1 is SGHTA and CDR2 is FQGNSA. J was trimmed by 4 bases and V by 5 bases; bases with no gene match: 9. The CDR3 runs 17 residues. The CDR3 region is CASSPFGLAGVADTQYF. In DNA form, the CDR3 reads TGTGCCAGCAGCCCATTTGGACTAGCGGGAGTAGCAGATACGCAGTATTTT.

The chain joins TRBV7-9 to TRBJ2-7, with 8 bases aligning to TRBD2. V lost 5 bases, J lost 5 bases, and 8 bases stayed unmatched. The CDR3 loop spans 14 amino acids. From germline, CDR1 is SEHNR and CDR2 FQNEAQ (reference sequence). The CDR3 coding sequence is TGTGCCAGCAGCCTCGGGACTAGTATCCACGAGCAGTACTTC. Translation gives CASSLGTSIHEQYF.

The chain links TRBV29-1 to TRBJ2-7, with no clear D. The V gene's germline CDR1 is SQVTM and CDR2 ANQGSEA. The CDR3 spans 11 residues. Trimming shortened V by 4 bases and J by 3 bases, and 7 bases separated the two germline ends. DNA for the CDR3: TGCAGCGTTGGAGCAGGCTACGAGCAGTACTTC. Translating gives CSVGAGYEQYF.

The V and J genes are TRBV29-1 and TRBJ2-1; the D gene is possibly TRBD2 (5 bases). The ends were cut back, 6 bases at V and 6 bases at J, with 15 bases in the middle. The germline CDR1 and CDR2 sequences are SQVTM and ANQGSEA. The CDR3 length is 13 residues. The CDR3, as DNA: TGCAGCGTCCCTGAGGTAGCGCGCAATGAGCAGTTCTTC. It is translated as CSVPEVARNEQFF.

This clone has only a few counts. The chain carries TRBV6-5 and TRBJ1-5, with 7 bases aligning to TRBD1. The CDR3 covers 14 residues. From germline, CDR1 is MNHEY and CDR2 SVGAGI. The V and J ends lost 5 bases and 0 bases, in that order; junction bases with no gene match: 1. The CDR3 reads CASSGQVSNQPQHF. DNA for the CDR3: TGTGCCAGCAGTGGACAGGTTAGCAATCAGCCCCAGCATTTT.

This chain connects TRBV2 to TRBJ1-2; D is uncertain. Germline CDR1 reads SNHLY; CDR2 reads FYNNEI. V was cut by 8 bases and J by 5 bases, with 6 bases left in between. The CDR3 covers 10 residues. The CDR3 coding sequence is TGTGCCAGCGAAGGGTATGGCTACACCTTC. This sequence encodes CASEGYGYTF.

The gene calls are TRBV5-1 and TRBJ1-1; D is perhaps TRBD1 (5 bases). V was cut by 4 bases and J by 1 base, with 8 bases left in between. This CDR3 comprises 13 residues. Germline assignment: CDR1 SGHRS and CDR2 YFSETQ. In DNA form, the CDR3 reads TGCGCCAGCAGCGAGGACAAGAACACTGAAGCTTTCTTT. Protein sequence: CASSEDKNTEAFF.

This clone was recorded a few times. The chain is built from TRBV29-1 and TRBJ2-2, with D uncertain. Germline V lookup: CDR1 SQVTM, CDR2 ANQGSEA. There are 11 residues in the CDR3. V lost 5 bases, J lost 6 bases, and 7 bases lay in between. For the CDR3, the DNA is TGCAGCGTTCCGGTTGCCGGGGAGCTGTTTTTT. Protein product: CSVPVAGELFF.

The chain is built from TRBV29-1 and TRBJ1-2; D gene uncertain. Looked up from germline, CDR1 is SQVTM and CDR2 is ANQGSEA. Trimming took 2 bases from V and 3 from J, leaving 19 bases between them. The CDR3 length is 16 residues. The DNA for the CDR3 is TGCAGCGTTGAACGGGCGACTGACTCGGGATACTATGGCTACACCTTC. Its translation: CSVERATDSGYYGYTF.

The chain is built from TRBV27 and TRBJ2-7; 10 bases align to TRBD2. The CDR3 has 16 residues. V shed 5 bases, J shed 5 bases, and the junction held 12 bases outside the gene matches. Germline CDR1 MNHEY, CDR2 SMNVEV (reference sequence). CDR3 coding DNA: TGTGCCAGCAGTCGGAATCAGCGGGAGGGTATCCACGAGCAGTACTTC. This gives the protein CASSRNQREGIHEQYF.

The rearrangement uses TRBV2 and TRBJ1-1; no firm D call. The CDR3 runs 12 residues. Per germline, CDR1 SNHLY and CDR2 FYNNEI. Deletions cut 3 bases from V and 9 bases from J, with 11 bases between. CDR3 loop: CASSDFGGKAFF. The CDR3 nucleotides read TGTGCCAGCAGTGACTTTGGAGGGAAAGCTTTCTTT.

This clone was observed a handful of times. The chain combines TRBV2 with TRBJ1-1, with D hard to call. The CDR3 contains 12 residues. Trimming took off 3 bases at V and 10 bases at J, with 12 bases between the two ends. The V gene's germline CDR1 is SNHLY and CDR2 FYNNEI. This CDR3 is CASSDGTLGAFF. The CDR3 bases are TGTGCCAGCAGTGACGGTACACTGGGAGCTTTCTTT.

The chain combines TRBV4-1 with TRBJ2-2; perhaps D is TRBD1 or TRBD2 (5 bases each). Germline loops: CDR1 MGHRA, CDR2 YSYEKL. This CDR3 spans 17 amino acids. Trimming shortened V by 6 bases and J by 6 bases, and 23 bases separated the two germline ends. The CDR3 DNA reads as TGCGCCAGCAGTCGATTTGGGGGTGATATCGGGTCCGGGGAGCTGTTTTTT. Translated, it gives CASSRFGGDIGSGELFF.

The chain's CDR3 is CASTDHRTQYF. The CDR3 coding sequence is TGCGCCAGCACCGATCATCGGACCCAGTACTTC. The chain employs TRBV5-1 and TRBJ2-5; D call uncertain. The V gene lost 6 bases and the J gene lost 7 bases, with 10 bases spanning the gap. This CDR3 region has 11 residues. Germline assignment: CDR1 SGHRS and CDR2 YFSETQ.

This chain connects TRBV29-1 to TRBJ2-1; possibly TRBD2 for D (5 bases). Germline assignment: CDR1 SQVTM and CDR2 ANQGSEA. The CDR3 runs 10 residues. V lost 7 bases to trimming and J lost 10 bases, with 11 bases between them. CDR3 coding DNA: TGCAGCGCCCCGGCTAGCGAGCAGTTCTTC. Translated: CSAPASEQFF.

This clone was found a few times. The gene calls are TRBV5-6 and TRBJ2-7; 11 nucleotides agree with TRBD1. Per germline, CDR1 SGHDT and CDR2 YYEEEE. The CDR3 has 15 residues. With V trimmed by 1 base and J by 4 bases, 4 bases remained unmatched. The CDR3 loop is CASSLIGQGAYEQYF. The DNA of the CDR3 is TGTGCCAGCAGCTTGATCGGACAGGGGGCGTACGAGCAGTACTTC.

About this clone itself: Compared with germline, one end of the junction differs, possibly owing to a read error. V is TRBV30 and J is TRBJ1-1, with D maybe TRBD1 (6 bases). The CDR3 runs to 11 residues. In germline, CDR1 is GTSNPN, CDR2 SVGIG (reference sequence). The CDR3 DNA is TGTGCCTGGAGTTGGGGGCCTGACGCTTTCTTT. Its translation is CAWSWGPDAFF.

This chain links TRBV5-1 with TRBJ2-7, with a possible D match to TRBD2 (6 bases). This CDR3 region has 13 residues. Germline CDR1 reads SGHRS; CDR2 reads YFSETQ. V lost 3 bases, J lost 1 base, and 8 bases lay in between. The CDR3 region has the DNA TGCGCCAGCAGCTGGGACTCATCCTACGAGCAGTACTTC. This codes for CASSWDSSYEQYF.